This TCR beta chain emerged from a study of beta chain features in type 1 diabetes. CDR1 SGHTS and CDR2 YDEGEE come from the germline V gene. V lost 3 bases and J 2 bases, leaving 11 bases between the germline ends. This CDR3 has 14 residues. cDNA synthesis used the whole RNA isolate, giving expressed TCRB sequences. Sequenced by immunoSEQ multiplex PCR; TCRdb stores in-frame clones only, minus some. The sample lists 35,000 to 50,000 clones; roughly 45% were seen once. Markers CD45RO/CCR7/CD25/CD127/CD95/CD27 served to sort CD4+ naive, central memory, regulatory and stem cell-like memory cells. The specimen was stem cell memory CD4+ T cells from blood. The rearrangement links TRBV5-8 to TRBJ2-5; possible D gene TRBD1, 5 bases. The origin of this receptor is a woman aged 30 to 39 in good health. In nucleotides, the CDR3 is TGTGCCAGCAGCTCCAGGGCTATTCAAGAGACCCAGTACTTC. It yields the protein CASSSRAIQETQYF.